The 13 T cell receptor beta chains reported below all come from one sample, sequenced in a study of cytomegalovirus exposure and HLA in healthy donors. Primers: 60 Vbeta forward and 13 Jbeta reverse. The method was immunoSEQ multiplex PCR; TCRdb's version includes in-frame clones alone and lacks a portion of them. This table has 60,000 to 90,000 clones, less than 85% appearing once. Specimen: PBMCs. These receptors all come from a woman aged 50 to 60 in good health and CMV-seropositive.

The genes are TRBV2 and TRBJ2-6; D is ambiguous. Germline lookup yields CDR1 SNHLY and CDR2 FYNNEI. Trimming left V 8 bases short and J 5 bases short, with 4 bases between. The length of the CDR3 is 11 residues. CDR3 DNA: TGTGCCAGCTCCTGGGCCAACGTCCTGACTTTC. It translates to CASSWANVLTF.

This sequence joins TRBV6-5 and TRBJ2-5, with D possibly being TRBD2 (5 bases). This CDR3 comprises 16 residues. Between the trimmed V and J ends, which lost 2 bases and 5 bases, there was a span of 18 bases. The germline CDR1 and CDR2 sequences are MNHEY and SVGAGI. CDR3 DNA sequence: TGTGCCAGCAGTTACAACGGGGATCCCTCGGGGGAGACCCAGTACTTC. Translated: CASSYNGDPSGETQYF.

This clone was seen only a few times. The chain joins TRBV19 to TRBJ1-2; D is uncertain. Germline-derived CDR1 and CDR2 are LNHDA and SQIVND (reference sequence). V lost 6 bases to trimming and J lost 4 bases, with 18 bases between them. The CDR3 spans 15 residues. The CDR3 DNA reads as TGTGCCAGTAGCACTAGCGTGACGACGACCTATGGCTACACCTTC. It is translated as CASSTSVTTTYGYTF.

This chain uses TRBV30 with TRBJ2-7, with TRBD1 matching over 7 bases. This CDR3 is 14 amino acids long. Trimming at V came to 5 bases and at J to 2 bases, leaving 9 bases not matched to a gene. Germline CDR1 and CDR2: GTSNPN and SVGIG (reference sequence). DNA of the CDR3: TGTGCCTGGGATAAAGGGACAGCCACCTACGAGCAGTACTTC. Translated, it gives CAWDKGTATYEQYF. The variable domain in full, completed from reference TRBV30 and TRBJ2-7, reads SQTIHQWPATLVQPVGSPLSLECTVEGTSNPNLYWYRQAAGRGLQLLFYSVGIGQISSEVPQNLSASRPQDRQFILSSKKLLLSDSGFYLCAWDKGTATYEQYFGPGTRLTVT.

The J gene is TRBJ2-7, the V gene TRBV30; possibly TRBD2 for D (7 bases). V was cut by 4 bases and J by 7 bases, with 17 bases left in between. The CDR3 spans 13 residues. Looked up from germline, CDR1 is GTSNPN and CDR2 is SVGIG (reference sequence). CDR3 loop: CAWIEGGAGEQYF. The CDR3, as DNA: TGTGCCTGGATCGAAGGGGGGGCTGGGGAGCAGTACTTC.

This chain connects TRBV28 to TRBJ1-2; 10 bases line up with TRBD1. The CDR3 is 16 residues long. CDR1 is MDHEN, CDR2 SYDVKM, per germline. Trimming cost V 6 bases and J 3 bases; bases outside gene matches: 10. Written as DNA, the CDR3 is TGTGCCAGCAGACAATCCGTGGGACAGGGGCACTATGGCTACACCTTC. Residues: CASRQSVGQGHYGYTF.

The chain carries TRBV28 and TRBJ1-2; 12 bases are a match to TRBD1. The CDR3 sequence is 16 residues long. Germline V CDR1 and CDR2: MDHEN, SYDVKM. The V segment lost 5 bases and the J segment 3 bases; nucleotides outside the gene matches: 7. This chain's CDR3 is CASSTSGTGGYYGYTF. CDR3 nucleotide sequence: TGTGCCAGCAGTACCTCCGGGACAGGGGGCTACTATGGCTACACCTTC.

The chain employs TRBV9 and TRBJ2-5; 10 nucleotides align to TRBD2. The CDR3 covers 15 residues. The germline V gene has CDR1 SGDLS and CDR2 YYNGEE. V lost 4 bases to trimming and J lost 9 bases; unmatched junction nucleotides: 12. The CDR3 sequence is CASSQEGTSVFAQYF. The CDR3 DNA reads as TGTGCCAGCAGCCAGGAGGGGACTAGCGTTTTTGCCCAGTACTTC.

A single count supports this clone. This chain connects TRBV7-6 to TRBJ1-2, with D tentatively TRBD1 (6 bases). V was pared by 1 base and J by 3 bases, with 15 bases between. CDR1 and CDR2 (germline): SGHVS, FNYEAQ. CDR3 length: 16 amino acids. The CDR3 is CASSLVSGGADYGYTF. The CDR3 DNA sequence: TGTGCCAGCAGCTTAGTTAGCGGGGGCGCCGACTATGGCTACACCTTC.

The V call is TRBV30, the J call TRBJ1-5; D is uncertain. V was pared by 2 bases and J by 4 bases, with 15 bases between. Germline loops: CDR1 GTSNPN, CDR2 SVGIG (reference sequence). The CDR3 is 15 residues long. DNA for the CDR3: TGTGCCTGGAGTACTAACCTCGGGGAAAATCAGCCCCAGCATTTT. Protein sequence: CAWSTNLGENQPQHF. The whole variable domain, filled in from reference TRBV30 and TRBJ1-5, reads SQTIHQWPATLVQPVGSPLSLECTVEGTSNPNLYWYRQAAGRGLQLLFYSVGIGQISSEVPQNLSASRPQDRQFILSSKKLLLSDSGFYLCAWSTNLGENQPQHFGDGTRLSIL.

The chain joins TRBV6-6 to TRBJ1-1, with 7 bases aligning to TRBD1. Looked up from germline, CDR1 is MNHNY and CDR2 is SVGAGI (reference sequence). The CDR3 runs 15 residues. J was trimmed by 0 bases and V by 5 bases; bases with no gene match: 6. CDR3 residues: CASSVQGYVNTEAFF. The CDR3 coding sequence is TGTGCCAGCAGTGTACAGGGGTACGTGAACACTGAAGCTTTCTTT.

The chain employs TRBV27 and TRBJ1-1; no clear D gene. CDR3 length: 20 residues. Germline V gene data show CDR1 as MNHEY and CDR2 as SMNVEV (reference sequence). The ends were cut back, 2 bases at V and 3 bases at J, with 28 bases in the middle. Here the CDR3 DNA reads TGTGCCAGCAGTTTAACGGCCCCAGACTCGGGTGGTGGAGGAGACACTGAAGCTTTCTTT. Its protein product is CASSLTAPDSGGGGDTEAFF.

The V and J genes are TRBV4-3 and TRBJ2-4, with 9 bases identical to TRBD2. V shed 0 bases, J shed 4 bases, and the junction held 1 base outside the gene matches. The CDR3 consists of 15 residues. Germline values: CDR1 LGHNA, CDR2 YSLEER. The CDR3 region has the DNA TGCGCCAGCAGCCAAGACCTAGCGGGGAAAAACATTCAGTACTTC. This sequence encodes CASSQDLAGKNIQYF.